A single sample gave rise to the 5 T cell receptor beta chains below, sequenced in a study of blood T cells in healthy people across ages. A second about 7 to 11 cycle PCR used barcoded and J-beta primers. Via MiXCR, TCRdb re-called the 5' RACE reads, giving one row per CDR3 protein. The repertoire has around 1,000,000 distinct CDR3 sequences, about 25% of them found once; the top ten carry approximately 0.79%. These data are also associated with another study on T cells of mothers and their children.

Sample: blood. These receptors originate from a girl under 10 years old in good health.

V is TRBV7-9 and J is TRBJ1-2; 7 bases line up with TRBD1. The CDR3 consists of 17 residues. V was pared by 5 bases and J by 1 base, with 13 bases of the junction left unmatched. Germline values: CDR1 SEHNR, CDR2 FQNEAQ (reference sequence). This CDR3 reads CASSPSTGREFNYGYTF. The CDR3 DNA reads TGTGCCAGCAGCCCCTCGACAGGGCGAGAATTTAACTATGGCTACACCTTC.

The sample holds one count of this clonotype. CDR3 amino acids: CASTPIGTGISTETQYF. CDR3 nucleotide sequence: TGTGCCAGCACCCCAATCGGGACAGGGATATCTACGGAGACCCAGTACTTC. V is TRBV7-8 and J is TRBJ2-5; 9 bases are shared with TRBD1. Germline trimming cut 7 bases from V and 5 bases from J; bases unmatched to any gene: 17. CDR1 and CDR2 from the germline V gene are SGHVS and FQNEAQ. This CDR3 comprises 17 residues.

The J gene is TRBJ2-1, the V gene TRBV20-1, with TRBD1 identical over 8 bases. Gene TRBJ2-7 matches the end of the DNA better, so the J call may be wrong. There are 15 residues in the CDR3. Germline loops: CDR1 DFQATT, CDR2 SNEGSKA (reference sequence). Here the CDR3 DNA reads TGCAGTGCTAGAGCACCGGGACAGGCATCCTACGAGCAGTACTTC. It encodes CSARAPGQASYEQYF.

The chain couples TRBV7-6 to TRBJ2-7, with D maybe TRBD1 (6 bases). Germline CDR1 reads SGHVS; CDR2 reads FNYEAQ. The CDR3 length is 13 residues. Trimming pared 5 bases from V and 3 bases from J, leaving 11 bases between. The DNA for the CDR3 is TGTGCCAGCAGCGTAGTACAGGGCTACGAGCAGTACTTC. It translates to CASSVVQGYEQYF.

This clonotype has more than one count but fewer than ten. The chain employs TRBV24-1 and TRBJ2-7; the match to TRBD1 covers 7 bases. Trimming removed 3 bases from V and 3 bases from J; junction bases left unmatched: 7. There are 15 residues in the CDR3. Germline CDR1 and CDR2: KGHDR and SFDVKD. CDR3 sequence: CATSDTRDRLYEQYF. Written as DNA, the CDR3 is TGTGCCACCAGTGATACCCGGGACAGACTCTACGAGCAGTACTTC.